This entry concerns a single T cell receptor (beta chain). These data are taken from a study of T cell clones after liver transplantation. As for the study in general: At least one year of complete immunosuppression withdrawal without enzymes over twice normal defined tolerance.

Sequenced by immunoSEQ multiplex PCR; TCRdb stores in-frame clones only, minus some. This sample has more than 65,000 clones; roughly 90% occur once, and the top ten carry less than 3%. Trimming removed 5 bases from V and 1 base from J; junction bases left unmatched: 6. The germline V gene has CDR1 SGHVS and CDR2 FQNEAQ. CDR3 length: 15 amino acids. J is TRBJ2-7 and V is TRBV7-8, with 9 positions matching TRBD1. Material: CD4+ T cells from blood, obtained before liver transplant. This receptor was obtained from a human donor who received a liver transplant. CDR3 sequence (DNA): TGTGCCAGCAGCGGTGGGACAGGGAGGTCCTACGAGCAGTACTTC. Translation gives CASSGGTGRSYEQYF.